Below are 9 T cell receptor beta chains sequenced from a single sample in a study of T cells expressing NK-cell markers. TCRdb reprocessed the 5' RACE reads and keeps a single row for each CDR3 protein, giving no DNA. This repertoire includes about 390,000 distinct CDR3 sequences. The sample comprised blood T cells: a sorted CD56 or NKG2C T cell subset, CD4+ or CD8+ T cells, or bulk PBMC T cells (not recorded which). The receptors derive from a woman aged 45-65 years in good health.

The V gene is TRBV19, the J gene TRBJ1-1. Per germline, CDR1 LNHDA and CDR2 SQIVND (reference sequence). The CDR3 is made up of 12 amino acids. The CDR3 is CASSEAGFEAFF.

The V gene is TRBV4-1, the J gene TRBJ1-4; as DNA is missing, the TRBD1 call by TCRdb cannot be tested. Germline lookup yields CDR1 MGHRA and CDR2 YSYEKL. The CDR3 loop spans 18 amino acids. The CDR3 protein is CASSQVRQGFATNEKLFF.

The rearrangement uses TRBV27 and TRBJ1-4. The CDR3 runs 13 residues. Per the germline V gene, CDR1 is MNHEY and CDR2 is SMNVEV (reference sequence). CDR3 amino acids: CARDDGYGGKLFF. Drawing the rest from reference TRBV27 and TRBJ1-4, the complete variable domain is EAQVTQNPRYLITVTGKKLTVTCSQNMNHEYMSWYRQDPGLGLRQIYYSMNVEVTDKGDVPEGYKVSRKEKRNFPLILESPSPNQTSLYFCARDDGYGGKLFFGSGTQLSVL.

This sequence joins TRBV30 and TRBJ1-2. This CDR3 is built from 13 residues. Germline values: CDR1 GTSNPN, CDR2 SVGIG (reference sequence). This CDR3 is CAWSVGVGYGYTF.

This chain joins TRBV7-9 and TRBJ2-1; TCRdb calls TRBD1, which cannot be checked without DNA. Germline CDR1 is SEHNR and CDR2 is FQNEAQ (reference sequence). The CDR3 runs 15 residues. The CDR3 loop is CASSLGQLSSNEQFF.

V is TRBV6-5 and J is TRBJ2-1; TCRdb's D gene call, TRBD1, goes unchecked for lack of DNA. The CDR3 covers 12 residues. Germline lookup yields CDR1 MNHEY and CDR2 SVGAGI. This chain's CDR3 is CASREGVNEQFF.

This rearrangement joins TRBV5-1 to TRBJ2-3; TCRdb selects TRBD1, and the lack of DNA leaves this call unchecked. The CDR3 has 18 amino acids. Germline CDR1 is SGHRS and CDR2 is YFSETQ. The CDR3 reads CASSQGTTWDRSQGTQYF.

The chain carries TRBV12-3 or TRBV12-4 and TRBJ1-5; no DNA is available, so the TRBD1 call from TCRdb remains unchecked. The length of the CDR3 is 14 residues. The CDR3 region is CASSFPGANQPQHF.

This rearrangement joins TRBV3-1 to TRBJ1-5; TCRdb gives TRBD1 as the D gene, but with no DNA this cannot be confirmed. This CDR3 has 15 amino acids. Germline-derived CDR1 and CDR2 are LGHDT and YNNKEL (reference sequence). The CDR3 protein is CASSQEGGAWESQHF.